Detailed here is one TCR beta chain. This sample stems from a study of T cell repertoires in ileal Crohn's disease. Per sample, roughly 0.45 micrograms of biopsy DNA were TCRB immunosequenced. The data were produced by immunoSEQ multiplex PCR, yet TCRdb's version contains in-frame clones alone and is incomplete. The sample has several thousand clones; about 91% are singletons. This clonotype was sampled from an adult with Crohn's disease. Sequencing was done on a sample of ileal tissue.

CDR3 DNA sequence: TGTGCCAGCAGCTCAACAGCGGGGCGAGACTATGGCTACACCTTC. It specifies CASSSTAGRDYGYTF. The J gene is TRBJ1-2, the V gene TRBV7-9, with D maybe TRBD1 (5 bases). The CDR3 loop spans 15 amino acids. Deletions cut 4 bases from V and 3 bases from J, with 15 bases between. Germline CDR1 reads SEHNR; CDR2 reads FQNEAQ (reference sequence).